This entry features one T cell receptor beta chain sequence. V dropped 4 bases and J dropped 4 bases, with 11 bases sitting between them. Germline V gene lookup returns CDR1 SGDLS and CDR2 YYNGEE. CDR3 length: 13 residues. The record originates from a study of T cell changes during pregnancy in multiple sclerosis. Some clones are missing from TCRdb's copy, which holds only in-frame ones; the method was immunoSEQ multiplex PCR. The data show roughly 48,000 clones, around 92% seen once. Sequencing used CD4+ T cells from peripheral blood mononuclear cells, obtained in the second trimester of pregnancy. The sequence derives from a female donor in good health, enrolled as a control in a pregnancy study. The genes are TRBV9 and TRBJ2-5; tentatively, D is TRBD2 (6 bases). The CDR3 region has the DNA TGTGCCAGCAGCCGGGACTTAGGAGAGACCCAGTACTTC. Its protein product is CASSRDLGETQYF.